This T cell receptor beta chain was identified during a study of T cell responses to AZD1222 COVID-19 vaccine. Whole-study results and caveats: After the peak T cell response, and only then, were repertoires sampled.

By share, this clone counts as medium-sized. Its antigen is still unknown. TCRdb's copy holds only in-frame clones and misses some; the assay was immunoSEQ multiplex PCR. This sample yields over 100,000 clones, of which roughly nine tenths are seen a single time; around 3.3% belongs to the top ten. J lost 0 bases, V lost 4 bases, and 8 bases had no gene match. This CDR3 comprises 17 residues. The germline gives CDR1 SNHLY, CDR2 FYNNEI. The source was peripheral blood, collected on day 0 of AZD1222 vaccination. V usage is TRBV2 and J usage is TRBJ2-2; 7 nucleotides match TRBD1. This sequence originates from an adult in good health. The CDR3 DNA sequence: TGTGCCAGCAGTGCTCCCCGGGACAGACCGAACACCGGGGAGCTGTTTTTT. It codes for CASSAPRDRPNTGELFF.